Listed below are T cell receptor beta chains from one sample, sequenced in a study of a mutant IDH1 vaccine in newly diagnosed glioma. These receptors have no known antigen. The method was immunoSEQ multiplex PCR; TCRdb's version includes in-frame clones alone and lacks a portion of them. The sample carries roughly 45,000 clones, around 84% recorded once. Sequences were derived from PBMCs, sampled from a glioma patient whose treatment included an IDH1 peptide vaccine. Every receptor here comes from a young woman with glioma. Some clones in this sample may be carry-over from other donors' samples. CDR3s include the opening cysteine and the closing phenylalanine or tryptophan. The order of the fields is CDR3 protein, CDR3 DNA, clone size, J gene, V gene, D gene. The D gene is left open where the match is weak. Rows give clone size only sometimes, using once, few, many, or a class for an expanded clone.

CALSDRDNSPLHF,TGTGCCTTAAGCGACAGGGATAATTCACCCCTCCACTTT,-,TRBJ1-6,TRBV27,TRBD1
CASSLIGGGSYEQYF,TGCGCCAGCAGCTTAATTGGCGGGGGGTCCTACGAGCAGTACTTC,once,TRBJ2-7,TRBV5-1,TRBD2
CASSRSHQVVWETQYF,TGTGCCAGCAGCCGGTCGCACCAGGTTGTTTGGGAGACCCAGTACTTC,-,TRBJ2-5,TRBV4-2,-
CASSPLGAAQETQYF,TGTGCCAGCTCACCGCTGGGTGCGGCCCAAGAGACCCAGTACTTC,once,TRBJ2-5,TRBV18,-
CVSSPREGATEAFF,TGTGTCAGCAGTCCCCGGGAGGGGGCCACTGAAGCTTTCTTT,once,TRBJ1-1,TRBV6-6,TRBD1
CASSGTVRGAGQSTDTQYF,TGTGCCAGCAGCGGAACCGTGAGGGGAGCGGGGCAGAGCACAGATACGCAGTATTTT,once,TRBJ2-3,TRBV9,TRBD2
CASSQPGYNEQFF,TGCGCCAGCAGCCAACCAGGGTACAATGAGCAGTTCTTC,-,TRBJ2-1,TRBV4-1,-
CASSQRGTYGYTF,TGTGCCAGCAGCCAGAGGGGGACCTATGGCTACACCTTC,-,TRBJ1-2,TRBV14,-
CASAPLNEQFF,TGTGCCAGCGCCCCTCTCAATGAGCAGTTCTTC,-,TRBJ2-1,TRBV6-1,-
CASSIGTGTYEQYF,TGTGCCAGTAGTATCGGGACTGGAACCTACGAGCAGTACTTC,-,TRBJ2-7,TRBV19,-
CASSLRQGRELDTIYF,TGTGCCAGCTCACTCCGACAGGGGAGGGAACTTGACACCATATATTTT,-,TRBJ1-3,TRBV18,TRBD1
CASSPRRSYEQYF,TGTGCCAGCAGCCCCCGGAGATCCTACGAGCAGTACTTC,-,TRBJ2-7,TRBV7-8,-
CASSLAGGTITDTQYF,TGCGCCAGCAGCTTGGCGGGGGGGACAATCACAGATACGCAGTATTTT,-,TRBJ2-3,TRBV5-1,TRBD2
CAWSVRGLLHEQYF,TGTGCCTGGAGTGTACGAGGGCTCCTACACGAGCAGTACTTC,once,TRBJ2-7,TRBV30,-
CASSLRAYSGNTIYF,TGTGCCAGCAGCCTGCGGGCCTACTCTGGAAACACCATATATTTT,-,TRBJ1-3,TRBV7-8,-
CASSVEGRSNQPQHF,TGTGCCAGCAGCGTGGAGGGAAGGAGCAATCAGCCCCAGCATTTT,-,TRBJ1-5,TRBV9,-
CASSYFSGIQETQYF,TGTGCCAGCAGTTACTTTTCTGGCATCCAAGAGACCCAGTACTTC,-,TRBJ2-5,TRBV6-5,-
CAIGMAGNTIYF,TGTGCCATCGGGATGGCTGGAAACACCATATATTTT,-,TRBJ1-3,TRBV2,-
CASSRITGETQYF,TGCGCCAGCAGCCGAATAACAGGGGAGACCCAGTACTTC,-,TRBJ2-5,TRBV10-1,-
CASSLVAGTASSLYYGYTF,TGTGCCAGCAGCTTAGTTGCCGGGACAGCCTCCTCTCTTTACTATGGCTACACCTTC,-,TRBJ1-2,TRBV7-2,TRBD1
CASSEARGRPKNIQYF,TGTGCCAGCAGTGAAGCGCGTGGACGGCCCAAAAACATTCAGTACTTC,once,TRBJ2-4,TRBV2,-
CASSSELYNEQFF,TGTGCCAGCAGCTCAGAGCTATACAATGAGCAGTTCTTC,few,TRBJ2-1,TRBV11-2,-
CASSRAISYEQYF,TGCGCCAGCAGTCGGGCTATTTCCTACGAGCAGTACTTC,-,TRBJ2-7,TRBV10-1,-
CASSISVIREAFF,TGTGCCAGCAGCATCTCCGTTATCCGTGAAGCTTTCTTT,few,TRBJ1-1,TRBV27,-
CASSLAGGFADTQYF,TGCGCCAGCAGCTTAGCGGGAGGTTTCGCAGATACGCAGTATTTT,-,TRBJ2-3,TRBV5-1,TRBD2
CASRMGGGQDLYEQYF,TGTGCCAGCAGAATGGGTGGAGGCCAAGACCTCTACGAGCAGTACTTC,-,TRBJ2-7,TRBV2,-
CASSLGGYEQYF,TGTGCCAGCAGCCTAGGGGGATACGAGCAGTACTTC,-,TRBJ2-7,TRBV14,-
CASSSVRTPYEQYF,TGTGCCAGCAGCTCTGTCCGGACTCCCTACGAGCAGTACTTC,few,TRBJ2-7,TRBV7-9,-
CASSTTELQETQYF,TGTGCCAGCTCAACCACGGAGCTCCAAGAGACCCAGTACTTC,-,TRBJ2-5,TRBV18,-
CASSLSLDSYGYTF,TGCGCCAGCAGCTTGAGCCTGGACAGCTATGGCTACACCTTC,-,TRBJ1-2,TRBV5-1,-
CASTFGGWNLEAFF,TGTGCCAGCACCTTTGGTGGGTGGAATCTTGAGGCTTTCTTT,-,TRBJ1-1,TRBV7-3,-
CASSEGEDRAQPQHF,TGTGCCAGCAGTGAAGGTGAGGACAGGGCTCAGCCCCAGCATTTT,-,TRBJ1-5,TRBV6-1,TRBD1
CASSEGGANVLTF,TGTGCCAGCAGTGAAGGTGGGGCCAACGTCCTGACTTTC,-,TRBJ2-6,TRBV6-4,-
CASSAGLANTDTQYF,TGTGCCAGCAGTGCTGGACTAGCGAACACAGATACGCAGTATTTT,-,TRBJ2-3,TRBV7-9,TRBD2
CASSQGLDFSGNTIYF,TGTGCCAGCAGCCAAGGATTAGACTTCTCTGGAAACACCATATATTTT,-,TRBJ1-3,TRBV14,-
CASRPGGSGRLDQTQYF,TGTGCCAGCAGGCCCGGTGGTAGCGGGAGATTGGATCAGACCCAGTACTTC,-,TRBJ2-5,TRBV2,TRBD2
CASSLTGTGNQPQHF,TGTGCCAGCAGTCTCACCGGGACAGGGAACCAGCCCCAGCATTTT,-,TRBJ1-5,TRBV7-2,TRBD1
CASKKEGIGGKLFF,TGTGCCAGCAAAAAAGAGGGGATAGGAGGAAAACTGTTTTTT,-,TRBJ1-4,TRBV6-1,-
CAWRPRTGEPFF,TGTGCCTGGAGACCACGGACAGGGGAACCTTTCTTT,-,TRBJ1-1,TRBV30,TRBD1
CASNRRAGGRGTGELFF,TGCGCCAGCAACCGCCGGGCCGGGGGGAGAGGCACCGGGGAGCTGTTTTTT,-,TRBJ2-2,TRBV10-2,TRBD2
CASSLVRVGNYGYTF,TGTGCCAGCAGCTTGGTACGGGTGGGAAACTATGGCTACACCTTC,-,TRBJ1-2,TRBV5-4,-
CASSQDPLAGEQYF,TGCGCCAGCAGCCAAGACCCCCTGGCCGGCGAGCAGTACTTC,-,TRBJ2-7,TRBV4-1,-
CASSGGVSAQFF,TGTGCCAGTAGTGGGGGGGTTAGCGCACAGTTCTTC,once,TRBJ2-1,TRBV19,TRBD2
CASSLLLPRGRGDGYTF,TGTGCCAGCAGCTTACTACTACCTAGGGGGCGGGGGGATGGCTACACCTTC,-,TRBJ1-2,TRBV7-2,TRBD1
CASSFGGQRLDVTQYF,TGTGCCAGCAGCTTTGGAGGACAGCGCCTCGATGTGACCCAGTACTTC,-,TRBJ2-5,TRBV7-9,-
CASSPRSPGTGGSGGYTF,TGTGCCAGCAGCCCTCGAAGCCCCGGGACAGGGGGCTCAGGTGGCTACACCTTC,-,TRBJ1-2,TRBV7-9,TRBD1
CASSLRDRVNGYTF,TGTGCCAGCAGCTTGAGGGACAGGGTGAATGGCTACACCTTC,-,TRBJ1-2,TRBV11-2,TRBD1
CASSLDGAGGTQPQHF,TGTGCCAGCAGCTTAGACGGGGCAGGGGGAACTCAGCCCCAGCATTTT,-,TRBJ1-5,TRBV7-8,TRBD1
CASTKGGVPHYGYTF,TGCGCCAGCACCAAGGGGGGGGTTCCCCACTATGGCTACACCTTC,-,TRBJ1-2,TRBV5-1,-
CASRGAPGAVNSYEQYF,TGTGCCAGCAGAGGGGCCCCCGGAGCGGTAAACTCCTACGAGCAGTACTTC,-,TRBJ2-7,TRBV2,-
CASSYVGISYEQYF,TGTGCCAGCAGCTATGTCGGGATCTCCTACGAGCAGTACTTC,-,TRBJ2-7,TRBV5-4,-
CASSHPTLPTSGRPLGGETQYF,TGTGCCAGCAGCCATCCAACCCTACCGACTAGCGGGAGGCCCCTTGGAGGGGAGACCCAGTACTTC,-,TRBJ2-5,TRBV14,TRBD2
CASSVDRVYGYTF,TGTGCCAGCAGCGTGGACAGGGTATATGGCTACACCTTC,few,TRBJ1-2,TRBV7-8,TRBD1
CATSRGAGGFYEQYF,TGTGCCACCAGCAGAGGGGCGGGGGGCTTCTACGAGCAGTACTTC,-,TRBJ2-7,TRBV15,TRBD2